Presented here are 18 T cell receptor beta chains from one specimen sequenced in a study of shared clonotypes between healthy human individuals. Sequencing was performed with immunoSEQ multiplex PCR; in TCRdb, only in-frame clones are kept and a portion is missing. Among 190,000 or so clones listed, approximately 61% were seen once. Input material: memory CD4+ T cells sorted from blood. Subset reported: CD45RA-negative fraction. These receptors were collected from a man aged 25-40 years in good health.

V and J are TRBV19 and TRBJ2-1; D gene uncertain. CDR1 is LNHDA and CDR2 is SQIVND in the germline V gene (reference sequence). The CDR3 has 14 amino acids. V was clipped by 4 bases and J by 6 bases, with 13 bases between them. The CDR3 reads CASSSQRWGNEQFF. The CDR3 nucleotides read TGTGCCAGTAGTAGTCAGCGTTGGGGCAATGAGCAGTTCTTC.

This clone was recorded a few times. The chain is built from TRBV29-1 and TRBJ1-5; 7 nucleotides agree with TRBD1. The germline CDR1 and CDR2 sequences are SQVTM and ANQGSEA. The V segment lost 7 bases and the J segment 5 bases; nucleotides outside the gene matches: 8. This CDR3 is 13 amino acids long. CDR3 coding DNA: TGCAGCGCTGCGACAGGGCCTCATCAGCCCCAGCATTTT. It translates to CSAATGPHQPQHF. Complete variable domain (other parts from reference TRBV29-1 and TRBJ1-5): SAVISQKPSRDICQRGTSLTIQCQVDSQVTMMFWYRQQPGQSLTLIATANQGSEATYESGFVIDKFPISRPNLTFSTLTVSNMSPEDSSIYLCSAATGPHQPQHFGDGTRLSIL.

The CDR3 DNA reads as TGTGCCAGCAGTGAAGGGGTTGTCGGGGGCTACACCTTC. Translating it yields CASSEGVVGGYTF. V gene TRBV6-1 combines with J gene TRBJ1-2; no reliable D call. V lost 1 base, J lost 8 bases, and 11 bases lay in between. CDR3 size: 13 residues. Germline assignment: CDR1 MNHNS and CDR2 SASEGT.

The genes are TRBV6-6 and TRBJ1-1; no firm D call. The CDR3 extends over 15 amino acids. Looked up from germline, CDR1 is MNHNY and CDR2 is SVGAGI (reference sequence). V lost 3 bases, J lost 1 base, and 12 bases lay in between. Here the CDR3 reads CASSYTPDENTEAFF. The DNA of the CDR3 is TGTGCCAGCAGTTATACGCCTGACGAGAACACTGAAGCTTTCTTT.

The chain recombines TRBV5-4 with TRBJ2-4; 7 positions match TRBD1. V trimming: 3 bases; J trimming: 1 base; junction bases outside the gene matches: 7. The germline V gene encodes CDR1 SGHNT and CDR2 YYREEE (reference sequence). There are 16 residues in the CDR3. The CDR3 spells CASSWTKTGAKNIQYF. As DNA, the CDR3 is TGTGCCAGCAGCTGGACGAAGACAGGGGCCAAAAACATTCAGTACTTC.

This chain uses TRBV5-6 with TRBJ2-7, with TRBD1 as a possible D gene (6 bases). V gave up 4 bases and J gave up 6 bases, with 14 bases separating them. The CDR3 contains 13 residues. Germline V gene sequence: CDR1 SGHDT, CDR2 YYEEEE. The CDR3 sequence is CASSHDRWAEQYF. DNA for the CDR3: TGTGCCAGCAGCCACGACAGGTGGGCCGAGCAGTACTTC. Filled out from reference TRBV5-6 and TRBJ2-7, the complete variable domain reads DAGVTQSPTHLIKTRGQQVTLRCSPKSGHDTVSWYQQALGQGPQFIFQYYEEEERQRGNFPDRFSGHQFPNYSSELNVNALLLGDSALYLCASSHDRWAEQYFGPGTRLTVT.

The chain links TRBV11-3 to TRBJ1-2; D is undetermined. The CDR3 totals 14 residues. V was pared by 5 bases and J by 0 bases, with 10 bases between. Germline-derived CDR1 and CDR2 are SGHNT and YENEEA. CDR3 loop: CASSQQRANYGYTF. DNA of the CDR3: TGTGCCAGCAGCCAACAGCGAGCTAACTATGGCTACACCTTC.

In DNA, the CDR3 is TGTGCCAGCAGCTTAGTTCGGGTACTTGGGAACACTGAAGCTTTCTTT. Amino acid sequence: CASSLVRVLGNTEAFF. The chain has TRBV11-2 and TRBJ1-1; D not resolved. This CDR3 is 16 amino acids long. Trimming cost V 1 base and J 1 base, with 13 bases left between them. Germline V gene data show CDR1 as SGHAT and CDR2 as FQNNGV.

V and J are TRBV9 and TRBJ2-5; D unclear. Trimming stripped 0 bases from V and 5 bases from J, with 11 bases between. CDR3 size: 14 residues. Germline lookup yields CDR1 SGDLS and CDR2 YYNGEE. The CDR3 loop reads CASSVGVSQETQYF. CDR3 DNA sequence: TGTGCCAGCAGCGTAGGAGTTAGCCAGGAGACCCAGTACTTC.

This chain links TRBV5-4 with TRBJ2-3; D may be TRBD2 (5 bases). Germline lookup yields CDR1 SGHNT and CDR2 YYREEE (reference sequence). V gave up 4 bases and J gave up 2 bases, with 14 bases separating them. This CDR3 contains 15 residues. CDR3 sequence reads: CASSPATIYTDTQYF. Here the CDR3 DNA reads TGTGCCAGCAGCCCGGCGACTATCTACACAGATACGCAGTATTTT.

V gene TRBV27 combines with J gene TRBJ2-2; possibly TRBD1 for D (7 bases). The CDR3 loop spans 18 amino acids. V gave up 4 bases and J gave up 3 bases, with 21 bases separating them. Germline V gene lookup returns CDR1 MNHEY and CDR2 SMNVEV (reference sequence). CDR3 sequence (DNA): TGTGCCAGCAGTTCCCGCGGGACAGACGTCCGGGACACCGGGGAGCTGTTTTTT. As protein: CASSSRGTDVRDTGELFF.

The J gene is TRBJ1-1, the V gene TRBV7-2; unclear D gene. The CDR3 has 11 amino acids. Germline CDR1 SGHTA, CDR2 FQGNSA. V gave up 3 bases and J gave up 8 bases, with 7 bases separating them. The CDR3 protein is CASSFITEAFF. DNA for the CDR3: TGTGCCAGCAGCTTTATCACAGAAGCTTTCTTT. The full variable domain, its missing parts supplied by reference TRBV7-2 and TRBJ1-1, is GAGVSQSPSNKVTEKGKDVELRCDPISGHTALYWYRQSLGQGLEFLIYFQGNSAPDKSGLPSDRFSAERTGGSVSTLTIQRTQQEDSAVYLCASSFITEAFFGQGTRLTVV.

The chain recombines TRBV5-1 with TRBJ2-3; TRBD2 aligns across 11 bases. J lost 1 base, V lost 0 bases, and 1 base had no gene match. CDR1 and CDR2 (germline): SGHRS, YFSETQ. This CDR3 has 16 amino acids. CDR3 bases: TGCGCCAGCAGCTTGGCGACTAGCGGGGGCACAGATACGCAGTATTTT. Protein: CASSLATSGGTDTQYF.

V and J are TRBV30 and TRBJ2-5; D is perhaps TRBD1 (6 bases). CDR1 GTSNPN and CDR2 SVGIG come from the germline V gene (reference sequence). This CDR3 spans 11 amino acids. The V gene lost 4 bases and the J gene lost 5 bases, with 8 bases spanning the gap. Here the CDR3 DNA reads TGTGCCTGGAACAGGGAGGAGACCCAGTACTTC. Amino acid sequence: CAWNREETQYF.

This clone was counted only a few times. The chain uses TRBV7-3 and TRBJ2-7, with D maybe TRBD1 (5 bases). With 3 bases removed from V and 5 bases from J, the gap between germline ends came to 11 bases. Germline V gives CDR1 SGHTA, CDR2 FQGTGA. This CDR3 is 13 amino acids long. The CDR3 coding sequence is TGTGCCAGCAGCTTCTCCAGGGATCACGAGCAGTACTTC. It codes for CASSFSRDHEQYF.

The chain combines TRBV7-8 with TRBJ2-7; 10 bases match TRBD1. V was clipped by 4 bases and J by 3 bases; unmatched bases: 3. Germline V gives CDR1 SGHVS, CDR2 FQNEAQ. This CDR3 region has 14 residues. CDR3 nucleotides: TGTGCCAGCAGCTCGGACAGGGGGTACTACGAGCAGTACTTC. Translated, it gives CASSSDRGYYEQYF.

This clone has only one observation. V and J are TRBV18 and TRBJ2-4, with TRBD1 matching 7 bases. CDR1 and CDR2 (germline): KGHSH, LQKENI. The CDR3 is made up of 14 amino acids. Trimming at V came to 0 bases and at J to 5 bases, leaving 1 base not matched to a gene. The CDR3, as DNA: TGTGCCAGCTCACCACCGGGACAGCAAAACATTCAGTACTTC. Its translation: CASSPPGQQNIQYF.

This clone was picked up a small number of times. The V and J genes are TRBV5-1 and TRBJ2-1, with 7 bases fitting TRBD1. Trimming removed 0 bases from V and 6 bases from J; junction bases left unmatched: 9. Germline assignment: CDR1 SGHRS and CDR2 YFSETQ. The CDR3 runs to 16 residues. The CDR3, as DNA: TGCGCCAGCAGCTTGGAGAGGGGGCAGGTCTTCAATGAGCAGTTCTTC. It translates to CASSLERGQVFNEQFF.